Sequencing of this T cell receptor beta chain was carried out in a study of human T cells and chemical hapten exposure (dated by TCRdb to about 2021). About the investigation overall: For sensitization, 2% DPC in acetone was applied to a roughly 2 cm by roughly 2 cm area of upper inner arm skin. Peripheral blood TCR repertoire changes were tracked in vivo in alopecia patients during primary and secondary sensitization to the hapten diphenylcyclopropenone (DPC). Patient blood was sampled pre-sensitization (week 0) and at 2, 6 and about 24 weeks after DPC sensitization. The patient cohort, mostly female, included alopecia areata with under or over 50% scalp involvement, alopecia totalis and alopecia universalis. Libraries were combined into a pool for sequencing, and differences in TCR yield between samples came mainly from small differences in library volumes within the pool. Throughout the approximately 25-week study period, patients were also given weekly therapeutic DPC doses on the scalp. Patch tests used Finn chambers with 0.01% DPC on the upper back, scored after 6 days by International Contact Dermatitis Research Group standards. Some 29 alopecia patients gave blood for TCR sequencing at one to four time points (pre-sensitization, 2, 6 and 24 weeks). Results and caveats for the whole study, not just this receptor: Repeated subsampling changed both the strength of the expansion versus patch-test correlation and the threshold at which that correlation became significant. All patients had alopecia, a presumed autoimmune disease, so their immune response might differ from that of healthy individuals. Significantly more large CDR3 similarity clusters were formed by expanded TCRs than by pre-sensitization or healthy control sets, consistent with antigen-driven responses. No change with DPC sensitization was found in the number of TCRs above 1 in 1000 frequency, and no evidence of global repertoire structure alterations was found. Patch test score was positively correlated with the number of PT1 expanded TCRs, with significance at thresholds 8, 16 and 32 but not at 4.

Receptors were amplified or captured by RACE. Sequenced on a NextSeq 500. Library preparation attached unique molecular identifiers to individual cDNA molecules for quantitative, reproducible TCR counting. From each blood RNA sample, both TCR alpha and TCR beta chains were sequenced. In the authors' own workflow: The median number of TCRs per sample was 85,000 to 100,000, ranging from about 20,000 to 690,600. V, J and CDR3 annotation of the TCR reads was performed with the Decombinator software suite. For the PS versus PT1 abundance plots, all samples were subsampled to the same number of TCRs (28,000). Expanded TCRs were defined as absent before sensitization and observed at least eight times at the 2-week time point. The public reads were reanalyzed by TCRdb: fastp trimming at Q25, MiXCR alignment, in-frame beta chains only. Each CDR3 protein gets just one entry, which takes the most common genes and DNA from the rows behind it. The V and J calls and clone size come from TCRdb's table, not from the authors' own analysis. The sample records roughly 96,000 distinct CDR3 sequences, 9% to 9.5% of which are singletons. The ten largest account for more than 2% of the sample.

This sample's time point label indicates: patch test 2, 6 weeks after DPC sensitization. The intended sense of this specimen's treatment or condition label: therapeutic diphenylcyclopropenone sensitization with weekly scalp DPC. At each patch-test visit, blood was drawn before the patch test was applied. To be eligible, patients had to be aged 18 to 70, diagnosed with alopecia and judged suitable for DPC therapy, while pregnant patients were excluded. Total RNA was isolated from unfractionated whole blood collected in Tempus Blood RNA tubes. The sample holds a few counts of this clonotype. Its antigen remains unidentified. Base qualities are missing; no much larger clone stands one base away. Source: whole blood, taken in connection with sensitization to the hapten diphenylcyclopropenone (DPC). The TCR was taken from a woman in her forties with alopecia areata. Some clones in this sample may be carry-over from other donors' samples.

The DNA sequence is as follows: TGTGCCAGCAGCTTAGTTGCACAACTTAACACCGGGGAGCTGTTTTTT. It codes for CASSLVAQLNTGELFF. The rearranged segments are TRBV7-2 and TRBJ2-2; no D gene is confidently identified. The germline V gene gives CDR1 as SGHTA and CDR2 as FQGNSA. At the junction V is shortened by 1 base and J by 2 bases, with 11 bases in between. The CDR3, from cysteine to phenylalanine, totals 16 residues. Only the CDR3 portion is preserved as DNA: 48 bases, with reading frame beginning at the first base.